Here is one T cell receptor beta chain with its context. This entry belongs to a study of cytomegalovirus exposure and HLA in healthy donors. Samples came from healthy bone marrow donors. PCR was performed using 60 Vbeta and 13 Jbeta primers. Sequencing used immunoSEQ multiplex PCR; TCRdb keeps in-frame clones, though not all of them. The table lists fewer than 200,000 clones, around 84% of them singletons. This clonotype originated in a girl aged 2-10 years in good health and CMV-seropositive. Specimen: PBMCs.

The CDR3 region is CASSFSVRDPGAEYEQYF. For the CDR3, the DNA is TGCGCCAGCAGCTTTAGCGTTCGCGATCCAGGCGCAGAGTACGAGCAGTACTTC. The chain employs TRBV5-1 and TRBJ2-7, with a tentative D call TRBD2 (5 bases). Deletions cut 2 bases from V and 4 bases from J, with 25 bases between. Germline CDR1 and CDR2: SGHRS and YFSETQ. The CDR3 is 18 amino acids. Complete variable domain (other parts from reference TRBV5-1 and TRBJ2-7): KAGVTQTPRYLIKTRGQQVTLSCSPISGHRSVSWYQQTPGQGLQFLFEYFSETQRNKGNFPGRFSGRQFSNSRSEMNVSTLELGDSALYLCASSFSVRDPGAEYEQYFGPGTRLTVT.